Shown below are 14 T cell receptor beta chains from a single sample sequenced in a study of blood T cell repertoires in COVID-19. Some clones are missing from TCRdb's copy, which holds only in-frame ones; the method was immunoSEQ multiplex PCR. The sample records 55,000 to 75,000 clones, around 88% being singletons. The sequenced sample was peripheral blood. Receptors were obtained from a human donor in a cohort sampled during active COVID-19.

The chain has TRBV2 and TRBJ2-2; TRBD2 agrees at 11 bases. Per the germline V gene, CDR1 is SNHLY and CDR2 is FYNNEI. The CDR3 is 18 amino acids. The V and J ends lost 3 bases and 7 bases, in that order; junction bases with no gene match: 13. DNA for the CDR3: TGTGCCAGCAGTGATGCCCTAGCGGGAGGCCCTAAGTTCGGGGAGCTGTTTTTT. Translated, it gives CASSDALAGGPKFGELFF.

CDR3 nucleotides: TGTGCCAGTAGCCCACGGACAGGGGTCGTACAAAACATTCAGTACTTC. It specifies CASSPRTGVVQNIQYF. This chain links TRBV19 with TRBJ2-4; TRBD1 agrees at 9 bases. Trimming at V came to 6 bases and at J to 5 bases, leaving 11 bases not matched to a gene. From germline, CDR1 is LNHDA and CDR2 SQIVND (reference sequence). This CDR3 is 16 amino acids long.

The chain recombines TRBV11-3 with TRBJ2-7; D not certain. This CDR3 contains 15 residues. V lost 1 base and J lost 1, with 11 bases in between. Germline V lookup: CDR1 SGHNT, CDR2 YENEEA. CDR3 region: CASSLVGLTSYEQYF. Written as DNA, the CDR3 is TGTGCCAGCAGCTTAGTTGGTCTGACTTCCTACGAGCAGTACTTC.

The chain carries TRBV10-3 and TRBJ2-3; possible D gene TRBD1, 6 bases. Trimming shortened V by 5 bases and J by 0 bases, and 12 bases separated the two germline ends. The CDR3 spans 15 residues. Looked up from germline, CDR1 is ENHRY and CDR2 is SYGVKD. The CDR3 DNA sequence: TGTGCCATCAGTTACCAGGGGTCTAGCACAGATACGCAGTATTTT. Protein: CAISYQGSSTDTQYF.

The rearrangement joins TRBV6-5 to TRBJ1-5; possibly TRBD1 for D (5 bases). The CDR3 extends over 15 amino acids. The germline V gene encodes CDR1 MNHEY and CDR2 SVGAGI. The V gene lost 6 bases and the J gene lost 1 base, with 13 bases spanning the gap. The CDR3 sequence is CASRVGGASNQPQHF. The CDR3 bases are TGTGCCAGCAGAGTTGGAGGGGCAAGCAATCAGCCCCAGCATTTT.

The chain couples TRBV11-3 to TRBJ1-3; D unclear. V shed 5 bases and J shed 0 bases, with 5 bases lying between them. Germline CDR1 SGHNT, CDR2 YENEEA. The CDR3 totals 13 residues. The CDR3 region is CASSVSSGNTIYF. CDR3 bases: TGTGCCAGCAGCGTTAGCTCTGGAAACACCATATATTTT.

The rearrangement joins TRBV2 to TRBJ2-3, with 8 nucleotides matching TRBD2. Germline loops: CDR1 SNHLY, CDR2 FYNNEI. CDR3 length equals 16 residues. J was trimmed by 4 bases and V by 6 bases; bases with no gene match: 12. The CDR3 region has the DNA TGTGCCAGCAGGCCGATTACCGGGGGGGGAGCAGATACGCAGTATTTT. Amino acids: CASRPITGGGADTQYF.

This rearrangement joins TRBV6-5 to TRBJ2-7; 11 nucleotides line up with TRBD2. Per germline, CDR1 MNHEY and CDR2 SVGAGI. The CDR3 contains 12 residues. V dropped 8 bases and J dropped 6; count of bases not matched to a gene: 3. The CDR3 nucleotides are TGTGCCAGCTATAGCGGGGGGGGCGAGCAGTACTTC. Its protein product is CASYSGGGEQYF.

A few counts support this clone. The rearrangement uses TRBV29-1 and TRBJ2-1; tentative D call: TRBD1 (5 bases). CDR3 length: 13 residues. Germline CDR1 SQVTM, CDR2 ANQGSEA. V shed 5 bases and J shed 8 bases, with 16 bases lying between them. CDR3 in amino acids: CSVKKVAGHEQFF. CDR3 nucleotide sequence: TGCAGCGTTAAGAAGGTAGCAGGGCATGAGCAGTTCTTC.

The V call is TRBV18, the J call TRBJ2-1; 10 bases fit TRBD1. V trimming: 0 bases; J trimming: 2 bases; junction bases outside the gene matches: 4. The CDR3 totals 17 residues. Per the germline V gene, CDR1 is KGHSH and CDR2 is LQKENI. In DNA form, the CDR3 reads TGTGCCAGCTCACCACCGACAGGGGGCAATGCCTACAATGAGCAGTTCTTC. Translating gives CASSPPTGGNAYNEQFF.

The V and J genes are TRBV20-1 and TRBJ2-4; D ambiguous. Trimming shortened V by 3 bases and J by 8 bases, and 8 bases separated the two germline ends. Germline loops: CDR1 DFQATT, CDR2 SNEGSKA (reference sequence). This CDR3 has 11 amino acids. The chain's CDR3 is CSASHLDIQYF. CDR3 bases: TGCAGTGCTAGTCACTTGGACATTCAGTACTTC.

This chain uses TRBV2 with TRBJ2-2; D ambiguous. V shed 6 bases and J shed 8 bases, with 13 bases lying between them. Germline CDR1 reads SNHLY; CDR2 reads FYNNEI. The CDR3 consists of 13 residues. In nucleotides, the CDR3 is TGTGCCAGCAGCGCAATTACTCCTGGGGAGCTGTTTTTT. It codes for CASSAITPGELFF.

This clone is medium-sized (0.01 to 0.1%) within its sample. The sample carries other DNA sequences with the same CDR3. This chain connects TRBV7-9 to TRBJ2-7; TRBD1 might be the D (5 bases). The ends were cut back, 1 base at V and 6 bases at J, with 7 bases in the middle. The CDR3 is 12 residues long. Per the germline V gene, CDR1 is SEHNR and CDR2 is FQNEAQ (reference sequence). CDR3 DNA: TGTGCCAGCAGCTTAGGTAGGGGCGAGCAGTACTTC. This codes for CASSLGRGEQYF.

The CDR3 protein is CASSVLAGTTDTQYF. CDR3 DNA sequence: TGTGCCAGCAGCGTCCTAGCGGGGACCACAGATACGCAGTATTTT. This chain uses TRBV6-6 with TRBJ2-3, with 9 bases lining up with TRBD2. CDR1 MNHNY and CDR2 SVGAGI come from the germline V gene (reference sequence). The CDR3 is 15 amino acids. V gave up 6 bases and J gave up 2 bases; unmatched junction bases: 6.